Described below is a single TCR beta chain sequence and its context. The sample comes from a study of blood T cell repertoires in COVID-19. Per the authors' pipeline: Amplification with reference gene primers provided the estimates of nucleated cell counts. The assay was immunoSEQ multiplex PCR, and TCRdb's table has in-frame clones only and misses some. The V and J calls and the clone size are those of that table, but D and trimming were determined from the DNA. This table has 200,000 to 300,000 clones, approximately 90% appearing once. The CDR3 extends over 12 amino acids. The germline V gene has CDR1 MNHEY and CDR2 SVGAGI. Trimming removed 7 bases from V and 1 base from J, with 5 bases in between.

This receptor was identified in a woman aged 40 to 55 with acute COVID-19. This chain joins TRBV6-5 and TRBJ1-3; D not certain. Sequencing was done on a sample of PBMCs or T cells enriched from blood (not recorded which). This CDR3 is CASKASGNTIYF. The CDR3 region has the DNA TGTGCCAGCAAAGCTTCTGGAAACACCATATATTTT.